Listed below are T cell receptor beta chains from one sample, sequenced in a study of blood T cell repertoires in COVID-19. Assay: immunoSEQ multiplex PCR; the TCRdb copy retains only in-frame clones and omits some. The table includes 150,000 to 200,000 clones, around nine tenths detected once. The sequenced material came from peripheral blood. The receptor set was obtained from a man aged 65 to 79 with acute or convalescent COVID-19. Both conserved end residues are part of each CDR3. The D gene is left open where the match is weak. The listing skips clone size in some rows; elsewhere it reads once, few, many or a size class.

TRBJ2-7 | TRBV7-2 | TRBD2 | NA | TGTGCCAGCACCCAGCAAAGTCTAGCGGGGGTCGAGCAGTACTTC | CASTQQSLAGVEQYF
TRBJ2-7 | TRBV7-9 | NA | NA | TGTGCCAGCAGCGCTTCGCCGAGCCCCTACGAGCAGTACTTC | CASSASPSPYEQYF
TRBJ1-1 | TRBV7-9 | NA | once | TGTGCCAGCAGCTTACCGACCCTAGGACTAACTGAAGCTTTCTTT | CASSLPTLGLTEAFF
TRBJ1-6 | TRBV5-1 | TRBD1 | NA | TGCGCCAGCAGCAGACAGGGCAATAATTCACCCCTCCACTTT | CASSRQGNNSPLHF
TRBJ2-6 | TRBV5-4 | NA | once | TGTGCCAGCAGCCCCGGGACTGAGGCCTCTGGGGCCAACGTCCTGACTTTC | CASSPGTEASGANVLTF
TRBJ1-1 | TRBV28 | NA | NA | TGTGCCAGCAGTTTCCCAGGGGCCCGAAGCACTGAAGCTTTCTTT | CASSFPGARSTEAFF
TRBJ1-1 | TRBV19 | TRBD1 | NA | TGTGCCAGTAGTGCGGACAGGGGGAACACTGAAGCTTTCTTT | CASSADRGNTEAFF
TRBJ2-2 | TRBV14 | NA | NA | TGTGCCAGCAGCCAGAGGGCTAGCGTTTACACCGGGGAGCTGTTTTTT | CASSQRASVYTGELFF
TRBJ2-7 | TRBV5-4 | NA | NA | TGTGCCAGCAGCTTCGGGGGACTCTTCAAAGAGCAGTACTTC | CASSFGGLFKEQYF
TRBJ2-1 | TRBV6-5 | TRBD2 | NA | TGTGCCAGCATCCCCCTAGCGGGAGGATTTTATGAGCAGTTCTTC | CASIPLAGGFYEQFF
TRBJ2-5 | TRBV5-1 | TRBD1 | NA | TGCGCCAGCAGCTTGGAGGGGACAGGGGATGGGGAGACCCAGTACTTC | CASSLEGTGDGETQYF
TRBJ1-5 | TRBV7-8 | NA | NA | TGTGCCAGCAGCTTAGCGAAAACACCCCAGCATTTT | CASSLAKTPQHF
TRBJ2-3 | TRBV4-1 | TRBD2 | NA | TGCGCCAGCAGCCAGCGCGCTAGCGGGGGGGAACTTAGGACAGATACGCAGTATTTT | CASSQRASGGELRTDTQYF
TRBJ2-7 | TRBV6-4 | NA | few | TGTGCCAGCAGTGACTCGAACAGGAACTACGAGCAGTACTTC | CASSDSNRNYEQYF
TRBJ2-6 | TRBV5-1 | NA | NA | TGCGCCAGCAGCTTGCAGGGGCCTGGGGCCAACGTCCTGACTTTC | CASSLQGPGANVLTF
TRBJ2-3 | TRBV10-3 | TRBD2 | NA | TGTGCCATCAGTGGGGGTTTGGGACTAGCGGGGTCCACAGATACGCAGTATTTT | CAISGGLGLAGSTDTQYF
TRBJ2-1 | TRBV3-1/TRBV3-2 | TRBD1 | NA | TGTGCCAGCAGCCAACCAGGGGGCGGGGAGCAGTTCTTC | CASSQPGGGEQFF
TRBJ1-1 | TRBV5-1 | TRBD1 | NA | TGCGCCAGCAGCCGGGACAGGGTGGACACTGAAGCTTTCTTT | CASSRDRVDTEAFF
TRBJ2-3 | TRBV5-1 | TRBD2 | NA | TGCGCCAGCAGCTCGATAACTAGCGGAGCCACAGATACGCAGTATTTT | CASSSITSGATDTQYF
TRBJ2-7 | TRBV10-1 | NA | NA | TGCGCCAGCAGTGATCAACAGGGAGACGAGCAGTACTTC | CASSDQQGDEQYF
TRBJ2-7 | TRBV3-1/TRBV3-2 | NA | once | TGTGCCAGCAGCCAGGGCTGGGACACGAGCTCCTACGAGCAGTACTTC | CASSQGWDTSSYEQYF
TRBJ1-2 | TRBV7-2 | NA | NA | TGTGCCAGCAGCCGGCGTAGAACCGGGACAAATGATGGCTACACCTTC | CASSRRRTGTNDGYTF
TRBJ1-4 | TRBV19 | TRBD1 | NA | TGTGCCAGTAGTACGTACAGGGGTGGCGAAAAACTGTTTTTT | CASSTYRGGEKLFF
TRBJ2-1 | TRBV5-1 | TRBD1 | NA | TGCGCCAGCAGCGTAACAGGGGGCTCTGACGGTGAGCAGTTCTTC | CASSVTGGSDGEQFF
TRBJ2-3 | TRBV4-2 | TRBD2 | NA | TGTGCCAGCAGGGTAGCGGGGGCCCGGGCAGATACGCAGTATTTT | CASRVAGARADTQYF
TRBJ2-1 | TRBV20-1 | TRBD2 | NA | TGCAGTGCTAGTTCTCTAGCGGACTACAATGAGCAGTTCTTC | CSASSLADYNEQFF
TRBJ2-7 | TRBV5-1 | NA | NA | TGCGCCAGCAGCTTGGATAGCGGCTCCTACGAGCAGTACTTC | CASSLDSGSYEQYF
TRBJ1-4 | TRBV28 | TRBD1 | NA | TGTGCCAGCAGTTTGGCCGGACAGGGCGAGGAAAAACTGTTTTTT | CASSLAGQGEEKLFF
TRBJ1-5 | TRBV7-8 | NA | once | TGTGCCAGCAGCTTAAAACTCCGGGGGGACGGGCAGCCCCAGCATTTT | CASSLKLRGDGQPQHF
TRBJ2-1 | TRBV5-8 | TRBD1 | NA | TGTGCCAGCAGCTTGGGACAGGGGCTGGACAATGAGCAGTTCTTC | CASSLGQGLDNEQFF
TRBJ2-1 | TRBV6-6 | TRBD2 | NA | TGTGCCAGCAGTCCCCTGGCTAGCGGGGTTTACAATGAGCAGTTCTTC | CASSPLASGVYNEQFF
TRBJ2-4 | TRBV4-3 | NA | once | TGCGCCAGCAGCCAAGATGCCGGGTCAAAGAACATTCAGTACTTC | CASSQDAGSKNIQYF
TRBJ1-2 | TRBV6-5 | NA | once | TGTGCCAGCAGCGGGCAGCGGATTTATGGCTACACCTTC | CASSGQRIYGYTF
TRBJ2-7 | TRBV2 | TRBD2 | NA | TGTGCCAGCGGTGGTCGGGGAGGGTCCTCCTACGAGCAGTACTTC | CASGGRGGSSYEQYF
TRBJ2-6 | TRBV2 | NA | once | TGTGCCACCCCGGACGGGAGCTCTGGGGCCAACGTCCTGACTTTC | CATPDGSSGANVLTF